This section outlines one T cell receptor beta chain sequence together with its context. The PCR was carried out with 60 Vbeta primers and 13 Jbeta primers. The assay was immunoSEQ multiplex PCR, and TCRdb's table has in-frame clones only and misses some. Here the sample spans around 67,000 clones, roughly 69% being singletons. This entry belongs to a study of cytomegalovirus exposure and HLA in healthy donors. The overall study: Of the donors genotyped, several hundred in all, 75% to 85% fell in the Caucasian-associated ancestry cluster.

V was clipped by 3 bases and J by 4 bases, with 13 bases between them. Germline V gene lookup returns CDR1 MGHDK and CDR2 SYGVNS. The CDR3 has 15 residues. V and J are TRBV25-1 and TRBJ2-1; weak D call: TRBD2 (6 bases). The specimen sequenced was PBMCs. This sequence was found in a woman in her forties or fifties in good health and CMV-seronegative. The CDR3 bases are TGTGCCAGCAGTGACGGGCGGGGATATTACAATGAGCAGTTCTTC. This sequence encodes CASSDGRGYYNEQFF. The full variable domain, completed using reference TRBV25-1 and TRBJ2-1, is EADIYQTPRYLVIGTGKKITLECSQTMGHDKMYWYQQDPGMELHLIHYSYGVNSTEKGDLSSESTVSRIRTEHFPLTLESARPSHTSQYLCASSDGRGYYNEQFFGPGTRLTVL.